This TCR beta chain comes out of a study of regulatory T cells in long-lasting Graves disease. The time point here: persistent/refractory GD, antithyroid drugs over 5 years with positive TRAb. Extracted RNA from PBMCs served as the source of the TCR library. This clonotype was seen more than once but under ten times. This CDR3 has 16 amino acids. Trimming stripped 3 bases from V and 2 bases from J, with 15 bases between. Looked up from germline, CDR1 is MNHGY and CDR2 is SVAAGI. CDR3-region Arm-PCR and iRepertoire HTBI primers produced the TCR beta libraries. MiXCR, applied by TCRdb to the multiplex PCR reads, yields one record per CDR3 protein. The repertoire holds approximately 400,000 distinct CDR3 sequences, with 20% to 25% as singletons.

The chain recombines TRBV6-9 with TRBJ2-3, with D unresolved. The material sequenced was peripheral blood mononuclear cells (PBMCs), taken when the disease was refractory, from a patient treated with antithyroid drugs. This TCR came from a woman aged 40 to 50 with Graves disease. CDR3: CASSYGMSAATDTQYF. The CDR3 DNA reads TGTGCCAGCAGTTACGGAATGTCAGCCGCCACAGATACGCAGTATTTT.